These 24 T cell receptor beta chains share one sample of origin, sequenced in a study of CD8+CD57+ T cells in acquired aplastic anemia (dated by TCRdb to between 2017 and 2018). The patients picked for sequencing were ones in whom flow cytometry had shown an expansion of CD8+CD57+ cells. The reads were generated on an Illumina HiSeq 2000. Profiling of TCR beta VDJ combinations and CDR3 sequences used genomic DNA as the template. The raw public reads went through TCRdb reprocessing: fastp at Q25, MiXCR clone calling, in-frame beta chains kept. Every entry covers one CDR3 protein and lists the most common genes and DNA from its rows. The sample yields around 430,000 distinct CDR3 sequences; about a third were counted once. Under 0.95% of the sample is in the top ten clones. The sample consisted of sorted CD4+, CD8+, or CD8+CD57+ T cells (not recorded which) from PBMCs. These receptors originate from a human donor with aplastic anemia.

This clonotype showed up many times. The chain recombines TRBV20-1 with TRBJ2-7, with D hard to call. V lost 3 bases to trimming and J lost 6 bases, with 9 bases between them. The CDR3 is 11 amino acids. CDR1 is DFQATT, CDR2 SNEGSKA, per germline (reference sequence). CDR3 nucleotides: TGCAGTGCTAGTTTCCGCCCCGAGCAGTACTTC. It codes for CSASFRPEQYF.

In its sample, this clonotype was seen a few times. This chain uses TRBV7-2 with TRBJ1-1; D not certain. V gave up 5 bases and J gave up 4 bases, with 11 bases separating them. Per the germline V gene, CDR1 is SGHTA and CDR2 is FQGNSA. The CDR3 has 13 residues. CDR3 nucleotides: TGTGCCAGCAGCCCCTTAGTGCGCACTGAAGCTTTCTTT. Residues: CASSPLVRTEAFF.

This chain connects TRBV2 to TRBJ1-1; D perhaps matches TRBD1 (5 bases). V was trimmed by 8 bases and J by 7 bases, leaving 11 bases between them. The CDR3 length is 11 residues. Germline assignment: CDR1 SNHLY and CDR2 FYNNEI. CDR3 bases: TGTGCCAGCCGACGGGGGAGTGAAGCTTTCTTT. Protein: CASRRGSEAFF.

This clonotype was picked up many times. The rearrangement uses TRBV2 and TRBJ1-1, with D tentatively TRBD1 (6 bases). Germline V CDR1 and CDR2: SNHLY, FYNNEI. Trimming cost V 2 bases and J 4 bases, with 11 bases left between them. There are 14 residues in the CDR3. The CDR3 protein is CASSEQGRSTEAFF. CDR3 DNA sequence: TGTGCCAGCAGTGAACAGGGGAGATCCACTGAAGCTTTCTTT.

This sequence joins TRBV20-1 and TRBJ2-3; TRBD1 matches 8 bases. The germline CDR1 and CDR2 sequences are DFQATT and SNEGSKA (reference sequence). Losses at the gene ends were 4 bases for V and 8 bases for J; bases not matched to a gene: 5. The CDR3 has 12 residues. CDR3 nucleotide sequence: TGCAGTGCTACTCAGGGGGCGGCTACGCAGTATTTT. Protein: CSATQGAATQYF.

A few counts support this clonotype. The V and J genes are TRBV12-5 and TRBJ2-5, with D possibly matching TRBD1 (6 bases). The CDR3 totals 12 residues. V dropped 7 bases and J dropped 9 bases, with 15 bases sitting between them. CDR1 is LGHNT, CDR2 FRNRAP, per germline. The CDR3 loop is CASEQGNGAQYF. Written as DNA, the CDR3 is TGTGCTAGTGAACAGGGTAATGGTGCCCAGTACTTC.

Only a few counts were recorded for this clonotype. This chain links TRBV6-5 with TRBJ2-6; D possibly corresponds to TRBD2 (5 bases). This CDR3 spans 16 amino acids. Germline V CDR1 and CDR2: MNHEY, SVGAGI. V was shortened by 2 bases and J by 2 bases, with 10 bases between the two germline ends. The CDR3 sequence: CASSYEGRPGANVLTF. CDR3 in DNA: TGTGCCAGCAGTTACGAGGGTCGCCCTGGGGCCAACGTCCTGACTTTC.

The chain's CDR3 is CASSEGTSGSEEQYF. CDR3 coding DNA: TGCGCCAGCAGCGAGGGGACTAGCGGGAGCGAGGAGCAGTACTTC. V is TRBV5-1 and J is TRBJ2-7, with 14 bases identical to TRBD2. With V trimmed by 4 bases and J by 7 bases, 7 bases remained unmatched. CDR3 length: 15 amino acids. Germline CDR1 is SGHRS and CDR2 is YFSETQ.

This clonotype was seen many times. The chain carries TRBV29-1 and TRBJ2-1; D might be TRBD2 (7 bases). The germline V gene encodes CDR1 SQVTM and CDR2 ANQGSEA. V lost 7 bases to trimming and J lost 4 bases, with 11 bases between them. This CDR3 is 12 amino acids long. CDR3 loop: CSGEGGYNEQFF. CDR3 nucleotides: TGCAGCGGGGAGGGGGGGTACAATGAGCAGTTCTTC.

The CDR3 loop reads CASSSYSGLILSGYGYTF. CDR3 DNA sequence: TGTGCCAGCAGCTCTTACTCGGGACTTATCCTATCGGGCTATGGCTACACCTTC. The V and J genes are TRBV5-4 and TRBJ1-2, with D possibly being TRBD1 (5 bases). The V end lost 3 bases, the J end lost 4 bases, and 25 bases lay between the germline ends. The CDR3 has 18 residues. Germline V gene lookup returns CDR1 SGHNT and CDR2 YYREEE (reference sequence).

This clonotype occurred many times. The rearrangement joins TRBV7-8 to TRBJ2-7; 7 positions agree with TRBD2. The CDR3 extends over 15 amino acids. Germline V lookup: CDR1 SGHVS, CDR2 FQNEAQ. The J segment lost 5 bases and the V segment lost 1 base, leaving 8 bases of the junction unmatched. CDR3 protein: CASSLGALANNEQYF. The DNA of the CDR3 is TGTGCCAGCAGCTTAGGAGCACTAGCGAATAACGAGCAGTACTTC.

Notes on this clonotype: With a much larger clone just one base away, this may be a read error. The rearrangement links TRBV5-4 to TRBJ2-7, with 8 positions matching TRBD1. The CDR3 sequence is 13 residues long. Per germline, CDR1 SGHNT and CDR2 YYREEE (reference sequence). Unmatched junction bases numbered 7, after V lost 9 bases and J lost 2 bases. The chain's CDR3 is CATTTDRAYEQYF. In nucleotides, the CDR3 is TGTGCCACCACAACGGACAGGGCCTACGAGCAGTACTTC.

A note on this clonotype: An end of the junction does not agree with germline; a read error may underlie this. The V gene is TRBV3-1, the J gene TRBJ2-1, with D perhaps TRBD1 (5 bases). From germline, CDR1 is LGHDT and CDR2 YNNKEL (reference sequence). The CDR3 is 15 amino acids. The CDR3 sequence is CASRQGAGTYNEQFF. The CDR3 nucleotides read TGTGCCAGCAGGCAAGGGGCAGGGACCTACAATGAGCAGTTCTTC.

The chain uses TRBV6-6 and TRBJ1-2, with D perhaps matching TRBD1 (5 bases). Germline lookup yields CDR1 MNHNY and CDR2 SVGAGI (reference sequence). The CDR3 sequence is 14 residues long. V lost 4 bases and J lost 7, with 16 bases in between. CDR3 amino acids: CASSLSPGVGGYTF. As DNA, the CDR3 is TGTGCCAGCAGTTTATCCCCGGGGGTGGGTGGCTACACCTTC.

At least ten counts were recorded for this clonotype. The rearrangement links TRBV12-3 or TRBV12-4 to TRBJ1-2; D is unresolved. V lost 3 bases and J 7 bases, leaving 12 bases between the germline ends. CDR3 length: 13 amino acids. The CDR3 sequence is CASSLGSFGGYTF. For the CDR3, the DNA is TGTGCCAGCAGTTTGGGTAGTTTTGGTGGCTACACCTTC.

V gene TRBV7-4 combines with J gene TRBJ2-7, with D possibly matching TRBD1 (5 bases). This CDR3 spans 13 amino acids. Germline V CDR1 and CDR2: SGHVT, SQSDAQ. Trimming took off 6 bases at V and 3 bases at J, with 12 bases between the two ends. In DNA, the CDR3 is TGTGCCAGCAGTGCGCAGGGCAGCTACGAGCAGTACGTC. Amino acid sequence: CASSAQGSYEQYV.

V gene TRBV12-3 or TRBV12-4 combines with J gene TRBJ1-3; 9 bases are shared with TRBD1. The CDR3 is 16 residues long. V shed 6 bases and J 4 bases; nucleotides not matched to a gene: 10. The CDR3 protein is CASSPRRGTGGNTIYF. The CDR3 bases are TGTGCCAGCAGCCCCAGGCGGGGGACAGGGGGAAACACCATATATTTT.

This clonotype was picked up many times. The chain links TRBV15 to TRBJ1-2, with a tentative D call TRBD1 (6 bases). The CDR3 has 15 amino acids. Looked up from germline, CDR1 is LNHNV and CDR2 is YYDKDF (reference sequence). The V end lost 3 bases, the J end lost 5 bases, and 16 bases lay between the germline ends. CDR3 loop: CATSSTPGTPYGYTF. Written as DNA, the CDR3 is TGTGCCACCAGCAGCACCCCCGGGACACCATATGGCTACACCTTC.

This clonotype came up a few times. One junction end does not reproduce the germline sequence, and a read error may be involved. V and J are TRBV2 and TRBJ1-3; D is possibly TRBD1 (5 bases). The germline V gene encodes CDR1 SNHLY and CDR2 FYNNEI. The CDR3 sequence is 14 residues long. CDR3 loop: CACSGTLSGNTIYF. In nucleotides, the CDR3 is TGTGCCTGCAGTGGGACTCTCTCTGGAAACACCATATATTTT.

The rearrangement joins TRBV7-2 to TRBJ1-2; unclear D gene. The CDR3 contains 13 residues. The V gene's germline CDR1 is SGHTA and CDR2 FQGNSA. V shed 2 bases and J shed 0 bases, with 4 bases lying between them. The CDR3 DNA is TGTGCCAGCAGCTTACTTTCTAACTATGGCTACACCTTC. As protein: CASSLLSNYGYTF.

This clonotype was seen many times. Germline and junction disagree at one end, which may indicate a read error. The chain has TRBV19 and TRBJ1-5; D call uncertain. CDR1 is LNHDA, CDR2 SQIVND, per germline (reference sequence). This CDR3 spans 14 amino acids. The chain's CDR3 is CASSIVGYDQPQHF. As DNA, the CDR3 is TGTGCCAGTAGCATAGTAGGGTATGATCAGCCCCAGCATTTT.

The chain employs TRBV12-3 or TRBV12-4 and TRBJ1-2; no clear D gene. CDR3 length: 14 amino acids. V shed 8 bases and J shed 0 bases, with 13 bases lying between them. The CDR3 DNA follows: TGTGCCAGCGGCTGGGTCTTAGCTAACTATGGCTACACCTTC. As protein: CASGWVLANYGYTF.

This clonotype was picked up many times. The chain employs TRBV19 and TRBJ1-4; D possibly corresponds to TRBD1 (6 bases). The CDR3 is 13 residues long. Germline loops: CDR1 LNHDA, CDR2 SQIVND (reference sequence). The ends were cut back, 5 bases at V and 6 bases at J, with 10 bases in the middle. CDR3 bases: TGTGCCAGTAGTCCAGGGGTGGATGAAAAACTGTTTTTT. Translating it yields CASSPGVDEKLFF.

Worth noting for this clonotype: This sequence may be a read error, since a much larger clone differs from it by one base. The chain uses TRBV15 and TRBJ2-1; D ambiguous. In germline, CDR1 is LNHNV, CDR2 YYDKDF (reference sequence). The CDR3 consists of 13 residues. CDR3 sequence (DNA): TGTGCCAGCAGTGTCACAGTTAACAATGAGGAGTTCTTC. It specifies CASSVTVNNEEFF.